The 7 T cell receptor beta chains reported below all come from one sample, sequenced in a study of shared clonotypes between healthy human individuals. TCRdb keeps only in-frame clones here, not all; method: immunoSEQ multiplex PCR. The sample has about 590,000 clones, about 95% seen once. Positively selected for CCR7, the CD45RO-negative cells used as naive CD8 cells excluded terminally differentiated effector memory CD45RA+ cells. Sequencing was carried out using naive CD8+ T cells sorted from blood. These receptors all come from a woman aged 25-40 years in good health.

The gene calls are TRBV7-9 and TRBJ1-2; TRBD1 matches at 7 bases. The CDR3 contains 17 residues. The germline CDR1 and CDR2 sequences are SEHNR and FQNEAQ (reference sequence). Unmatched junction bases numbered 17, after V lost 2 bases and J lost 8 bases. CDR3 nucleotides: TGTGCCAGCAGCTTACGATCTAGGAGGGGGCGCGCGGTGGGCTACACCTTC. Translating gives CASSLRSRRGRAVGYTF.

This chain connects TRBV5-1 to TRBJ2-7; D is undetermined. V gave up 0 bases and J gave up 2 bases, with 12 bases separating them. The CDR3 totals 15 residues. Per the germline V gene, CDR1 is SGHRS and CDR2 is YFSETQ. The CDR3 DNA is TGCGCCAGCAGCTTGGGTCCAGGAACTCCCTACGAGCAGTACTTC. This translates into CASSLGPGTPYEQYF.

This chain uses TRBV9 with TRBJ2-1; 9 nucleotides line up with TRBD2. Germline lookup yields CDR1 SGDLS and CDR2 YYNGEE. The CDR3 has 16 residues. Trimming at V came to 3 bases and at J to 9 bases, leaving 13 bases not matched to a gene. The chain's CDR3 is CASSGGSSGMVGEQFF. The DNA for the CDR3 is TGTGCCAGCAGCGGGGGGTCTAGCGGGATGGTCGGTGAGCAGTTCTTC. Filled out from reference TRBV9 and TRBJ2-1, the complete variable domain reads DSGVTQTPKHLITATGQRVTLRCSPRSGDLSVYWYQQSLDQGLQFLIQYYNGEERAKGNILERFSAQQFPDLHSELNLSSLELGDSALYFCASSGGSSGMVGEQFFGPGTRLTVL.

CDR3 coding DNA: TGTGCCAGCAGGAACAGGGGAGAGGCCGTCGAGCAGTACTTC. It translates to CASRNRGEAVEQYF. V usage is TRBV5-4 and J usage is TRBJ2-7, with 7 bases lining up with TRBD1. This CDR3 spans 14 amino acids. The V and J ends lost 5 bases and 6 bases, in that order; junction bases with no gene match: 11. Per the germline V gene, CDR1 is SGHNT and CDR2 is YYREEE (reference sequence).

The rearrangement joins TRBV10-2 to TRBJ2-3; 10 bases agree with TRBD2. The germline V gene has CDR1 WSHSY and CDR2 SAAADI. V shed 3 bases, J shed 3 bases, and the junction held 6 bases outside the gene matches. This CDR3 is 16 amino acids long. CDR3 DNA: TGCGCCAGCAGTGATATGTTGGGACTAGCGACAGATACGCAGTATTTT. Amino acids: CASSDMLGLATDTQYF.

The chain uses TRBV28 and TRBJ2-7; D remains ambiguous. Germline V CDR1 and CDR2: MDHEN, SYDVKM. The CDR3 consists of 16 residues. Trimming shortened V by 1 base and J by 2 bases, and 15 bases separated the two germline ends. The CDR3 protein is CASSLYRTTNTYEQYF. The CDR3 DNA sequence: TGTGCCAGCAGTTTATATCGGACGACGAATACCTACGAGCAGTACTTC.

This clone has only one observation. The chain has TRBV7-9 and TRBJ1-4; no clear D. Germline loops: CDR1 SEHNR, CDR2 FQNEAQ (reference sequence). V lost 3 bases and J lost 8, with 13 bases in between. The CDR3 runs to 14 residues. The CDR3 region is CASSFGEAWEKLFF. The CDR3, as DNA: TGTGCCAGCAGCTTCGGCGAGGCATGGGAAAAACTGTTTTTT.